This TCR beta chain was profiled in a study of cytomegalovirus exposure and HLA in healthy donors. Study-level points and caveats: Several V segments, TRBV6-2 and TRBV6-3 among them, could not be told apart and were dropped.

Details on this clone: The antigen remains unidentified.

Primers: 60 Vbeta forward and 13 Jbeta reverse. The method was immunoSEQ multiplex PCR; TCRdb's version includes in-frame clones alone and lacks a portion of them. The data hold roughly 120,000 clones, with roughly 83% observed a single time. Unrecorded immune exposures were likely, despite nominal health at sampling. Trimming took 1 base from V and 2 from J, leaving 24 bases between them. CDR1 and CDR2 (germline): MNHEY, SMNVEV (reference sequence). This CDR3 spans 21 amino acids. The sequencing sample was made of PBMCs. This chain uses TRBV27 with TRBJ2-6, with a tentative D call TRBD2 (5 bases). The clonotype originates from a man aged 18 to 30 in good health and CMV-seronegative. CDR3 DNA sequence: TGTGCCAGCAGTTTATGGGCGGACTTAGGGCAACGGGGAGCTGGGGCCAACGTCCTGACTTTC. Translating gives CASSLWADLGQRGAGANVLTF.